This is a list of T cell receptor beta chains from one sample in a study of patients and donors after allogeneic stem cell transplantation. TCRdb redid the calling of the RT-PCR reads with MiXCR, one entry per CDR3 protein. The top ten hold around 6% of the sample, which has some 880,000 distinct CDR3 sequences, around 17% seen once. Sequences were obtained from blood, either unsorted or a sorted T cell fraction (not recorded which). These receptors originate from a human donor who was either an allogeneic HSCT recipient or a stem cell or donor lymphocyte infusion donor (not recorded which). It is not recorded whose cells these are; they may come from a transplant donor. CDR3s include the opening cysteine and the closing phenylalanine or tryptophan. A D gene is named only where the DNA matches it firmly. Size is stated for part of the rows, as once, few or many counts, or as a class when the clone is expanded.

V	size	D	J	DNA	CDR3
TRBV11-1	many	.	TRBJ2-3	TGTGCCAGCAGCTCTAAAGACCAATCCCATACGCAGTATTTT	CASSSKDQSHTQYF
TRBV6-6	few	.	TRBJ1-4	TGTGCCAGCACCTTTGCAACTAATGAAAAACTGTTTTTT	CASTFATNEKLFF
TRBV29-1	.	.	TRBJ2-6	TGCAGCGTCGGGGGACGTTCTCTATCTGGGGCCAACGTCCTGACTTTC	CSVGGRSLSGANVLTF
TRBV5-6	few	TRBD1	TRBJ1-6	TGTGCCAGCAGCTTGGGACAGGGAGTGAGGTCACCCCTCCACTTT	CASSLGQGVRSPLHF
TRBV5-1	few	.	TRBJ2-1	TGCGCCAGCAGCGCGGACGCCAAGCAGTTCTTC	CASSADAKQFF
TRBV20-1	.	TRBD1	TRBJ1-4	TGCAGTGCAACTCCGGGACAGGGTGGCGAAAAACTGTTTTTT	CSATPGQGGEKLFF
TRBV5-6	few	.	TRBJ2-1	TGTGCCAGCAGCCTTCCTAGCGTAAATGAGCAGTTCTTC	CASSLPSVNEQFF
TRBV10-3	.	.	TRBJ2-7	TGTGCCATCAATGCGGGGAGCGAGCAGTACTTC	CAINAGSEQYF
TRBV11-2	.	TRBD2	TRBJ2-7	TGTGCCAGCAGCTTAGAACGACTAGCGGGAGCCGTCGACGAGCAGTACTTC	CASSLERLAGAVDEQYF
TRBV7-3	once	TRBD2	TRBJ2-5	TGTGCCAGCAGCTCGACTAGCGGGAAGGGCGAGACCCAGTACTTC	CASSSTSGKGETQYF
TRBV2	few	TRBD1	TRBJ1-1	TGTGCCAGCAGTGGCAACAGGGGGCCAGAAGCTTTCTTT	CASSGNRGPEAFF
TRBV4-1	few	.	TRBJ2-4	TGCGCCAGCAGCCAAGGTAATCAGGGAGCCAAAAACATTCAGTACTTC	CASSQGNQGAKNIQYF
TRBV20-1	.	.	TRBJ2-3	TGCAGTGCTCGAGGGGGCAGACTAGACGGTACAGATACGCAGTATTTT	CSARGGRLDGTDTQYF
TRBV27	.	TRBD2	TRBJ2-1	TGTGCCAGCAGTTTATCCCCTAGCGGGCAGGATGAGCAGTTCTTC	CASSLSPSGQDEQFF
TRBV20-1	many	.	TRBJ2-7	TGCAGTGCTAGAGAGGGCGGGTTGACCTACGAGCAGTACTTC	CSAREGGLTYEQYF
TRBV6-5	.	.	TRBJ2-3	TGTGCCAGCAGTTACGCCTGGACGGGCACAGATACGCAGTATTTT	CASSYAWTGTDTQYF
TRBV24-1	many	TRBD2	TRBJ2-1	TGTGCCACCAGTGCCGGGGGGGGAGGGAGGTATGAGCAGTTCTTC	CATSAGGGGRYEQFF
TRBV12-3/TRBV12-4	few	.	TRBJ2-5	TGTGCCAGCAGTTTGGATCGGGCCGAGGGCCAAGAGACCCAGTACTTC	CASSLDRAEGQETQYF
TRBV15	.	.	TRBJ1-6	TGTGCCACCTCGGGGGATAAAAATTCACCCCTCCACTTT	CATSGDKNSPLHF
TRBV18	.	.	TRBJ2-5	TGTGCCAGCTCACCCTTCGGGCGCTCAGAGACCCAGTACTTC	CASSPFGRSETQYF
TRBV20-1	.	.	TRBJ1-5	TGCAGTGCTTCCCACTCAGGGGTCGGCAATCAGCCCCAGCATTTT	CSASHSGVGNQPQHF
TRBV6-5	.	.	TRBJ2-7	TGTGCCAGCAGTGGTAAAACCTACGAGCAGTACTTC	CASSGKTYEQYF
TRBV9	.	.	TRBJ2-5	TGTGCCAGCAGCAGGCGGTTCCAAGAGACCCAGTACTTC	CASSRRFQETQYF
TRBV2	.	.	TRBJ1-4	TGTGCCAGCAGTGATAGTAACAGGGTTGGTGAAAAACTGTTTTTT	CASSDSNRVGEKLFF
TRBV12-3/TRBV12-4	few	TRBD2	TRBJ2-7	TGTGCCAGCAGTCCACTCCGGGGGGAGGACGAGCAGTACTTC	CASSPLRGEDEQYF
TRBV24-1	.	.	TRBJ2-1	TGTGCCACCAGTGATGGGAGCGCATCCTACAATGAGCAGTTCTTC	CATSDGSASYNEQFF
TRBV12-3/TRBV12-4	few	TRBD2	TRBJ2-7	TGTGCCAGCAGTTTAGGAGCGGGAGTCGAGCAGTACTTC	CASSLGAGVEQYF
TRBV5-1	few	.	TRBJ2-7	TGCGCCAGCAGCTTGGGGGGAGGACAGGCAGCCTACGAGCAGTACTTC	CASSLGGGQAAYEQYF
TRBV11-2	.	.	TRBJ1-2	TGTGCCAGCAGCCTCTGGCAGTCAGGGACTTATGGCTACACCTTC	CASSLWQSGTYGYTF
TRBV19	few	.	TRBJ2-1	TGTGCCAGTAGTACTCCCCTACTGGGACGGAGCAATGAGCAGTTCTTC	CASSTPLLGRSNEQFF
TRBV19	.	.	TRBJ2-3	TGTGCCAGTAGCCTCATCTCTGCGGGGACAGATACGCAGTATTTT	CASSLISAGTDTQYF